These T cell receptor beta chains were read from a single sample in a study of shared clonotypes between healthy human individuals. Sequencing was performed with immunoSEQ multiplex PCR; in TCRdb, only in-frame clones are kept and a portion is missing. The data show around 1.6 million clones, 95% to 99% seen once. The specimen sequenced was naive CD4+ T cells sorted from blood. Receptors originate from a young man in good health. Both conserved end residues are part of each CDR3. A D gene is named only where the DNA matches it firmly.

J gene: TRBJ2-3
V gene: TRBV21-1
D gene: .
CDR3 protein: CASRKASTDTQYF

J gene: TRBJ2-7
V gene: TRBV4-1
D gene: .
CDR3 protein: CASSFGQSYEQYF

J gene: TRBJ1-4
V gene: TRBV19
D gene: .
CDR3 protein: CATTQEGATNEKLFF

J gene: TRBJ2-7
V gene: TRBV5-4
D gene: .
CDR3 protein: CASSLAPSSPGAHLF

J gene: TRBJ2-1
V gene: TRBV19
D gene: .
CDR3 protein: CASSIKRAYNEQFF

J gene: TRBJ2-2
V gene: TRBV9
D gene: TRBD1
CDR3 protein: CASSVRVGQPNTGELFF

J gene: TRBJ2-1
V gene: TRBV10-1
D gene: TRBD2
CDR3 protein: CASSGGTSGRSNEQFF

J gene: TRBJ2-5
V gene: TRBV19
D gene: .
CDR3 protein: CASSLMQGQETQYF

J gene: TRBJ2-7
V gene: TRBV28
D gene: TRBD1
CDR3 protein: CASSDPGQGRYEQYF

J gene: TRBJ2-3
V gene: TRBV6-4
D gene: .
CDR3 protein: CASSGDSPDTQYF

J gene: TRBJ1-2
V gene: TRBV28
D gene: .
CDR3 protein: CASRLPREWYGYTF

J gene: TRBJ1-5
V gene: TRBV15
D gene: .
CDR3 protein: CATSRGDSVSNQPQHF

J gene: TRBJ2-2
V gene: TRBV9
D gene: .
CDR3 protein: CASSVALGNTGELFF

J gene: TRBJ2-7
V gene: TRBV4-3
D gene: .
CDR3 protein: CASSQDWPGFAYEQYF

J gene: TRBJ2-1
V gene: TRBV27
D gene: .
CDR3 protein: CASSLKALSYNEQFF

J gene: TRBJ2-2
V gene: TRBV5-1
D gene: TRBD1
CDR3 protein: CASSLGTGAGELFF

J gene: TRBJ1-2
V gene: TRBV29-1
D gene: .
CDR3 protein: CSVEYGYTF

J gene: TRBJ1-2
V gene: TRBV28
D gene: TRBD1
CDR3 protein: CASSLGQSYTF

J gene: TRBJ2-3
V gene: TRBV18
D gene: TRBD2
CDR3 protein: CASSPWTSGTSTDTQYF

J gene: TRBJ1-5
V gene: TRBV19
D gene: .
CDR3 protein: CASQRDMRQPQHF

J gene: TRBJ2-5
V gene: TRBV13
D gene: .
CDR3 protein: CASSLGLGETQYF

J gene: TRBJ2-5
V gene: TRBV5-4
D gene: .
CDR3 protein: CASSLYVGETQYF

J gene: TRBJ2-1
V gene: TRBV4-2
D gene: .
CDR3 protein: CASSPRRDPYNEQFF

J gene: TRBJ2-3
V gene: TRBV9
D gene: TRBD2
CDR3 protein: CASSAGKRGLTYTQYF

J gene: TRBJ2-5
V gene: TRBV5-4
D gene: TRBD1
CDR3 protein: CASSSGQIQETQYF

J gene: TRBJ2-2
V gene: TRBV28
D gene: TRBD2
CDR3 protein: CASRVPGLAESNTGELFF

J gene: TRBJ2-3
V gene: TRBV5-1
D gene: TRBD2
CDR3 protein: CASSPNPSGATDTQYF